This T cell receptor (beta chain) came from a study of Ad26.COV2.S vaccination and SARS-CoV-2 variants. Study-level information: Donor participated within the Ad26.COV2.S arm of the COV1001 trial. Study-wide findings and caveats: Placebo recipients and vaccine recipients were similar in non-spike TCR breadth.

Data came from immunoSEQ multiplex PCR; TCRdb stores just in-frame clones and leaves some out. The table records 350,000 to 450,000 clones, around 84% of them present only once. Noted treatment: over 15 received Ad26.COV2.S at low or high dose, single or two shots; 5 received placebo; per-sample allocation not given. On day 63 after the first injection, vaccine and placebo recipients gave samples. The V end lost 1 base, the J end lost 7 bases, and 11 bases lay between the germline ends. The CDR3 totals 14 residues. Germline V gene sequence: CDR1 LNHDA, CDR2 SQIVND (reference sequence). Concerning this clone: Its antigen is currently unknown.

The V gene is TRBV19, the J gene TRBJ1-5; no definite D call. The clonotype comes from a person aged 18-65 years who received the Ad26.COV2.S COVID-19 vaccine or a placebo. This specimen was peripheral blood, taken in a trial of Ad26.COV2.S vaccine versus placebo. Here the CDR3 DNA reads TGTGCCAGTAGTATAGGGCCATCCAAGCAGCCCCAGCATTTT. Translated, it gives CASSIGPSKQPQHF.